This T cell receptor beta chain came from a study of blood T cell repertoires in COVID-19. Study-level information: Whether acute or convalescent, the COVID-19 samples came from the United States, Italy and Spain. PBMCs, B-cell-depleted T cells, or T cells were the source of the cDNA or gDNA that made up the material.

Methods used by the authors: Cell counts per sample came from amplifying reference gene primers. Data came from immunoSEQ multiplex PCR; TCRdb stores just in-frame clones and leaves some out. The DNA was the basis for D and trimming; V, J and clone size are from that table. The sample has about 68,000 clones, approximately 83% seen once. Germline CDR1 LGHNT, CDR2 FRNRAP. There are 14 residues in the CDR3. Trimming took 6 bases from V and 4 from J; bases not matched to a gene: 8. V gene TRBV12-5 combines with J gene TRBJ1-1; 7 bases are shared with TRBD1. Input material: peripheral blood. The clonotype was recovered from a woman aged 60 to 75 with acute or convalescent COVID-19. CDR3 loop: CASGRSEGATEAFF. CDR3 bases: TGTGCTAGTGGCCGGAGTGAGGGGGCCACTGAAGCTTTCTTT.